These 14 T cell receptor beta chains originate from one sample sequenced in a study of T cell clonality in common variable immunodeficiency. Sequenced by immunoSEQ multiplex PCR; TCRdb stores in-frame clones only, minus some. This repertoire holds about 66,000 clones, and none appear only once. The sequenced material came from peripheral blood mononuclear cells. Every receptor here comes from a person aged 18 to 75 in good health.

The table lists this clone with many counts. Coverage ceases 3 residues before the CDR3 finishes, and the germline J gene fills in the end. The J gene is TRBJ1-2, the V gene TRBV19; tentatively, D is TRBD1 (5 bases). With 3 bases removed from V and 3 bases from J, the gap between germline ends came to 14 bases. CDR1 and CDR2 from the germline V gene are LNHDA and SQIVND (reference sequence). This CDR3 contains 15 residues. Incomplete CDR3 DNA: TGTGCCAGTAGTATCAAGTCCGGACACCACTATGGC. Protein sequence: CASSIKSGHHYG. The entire CDR3 reads CASSIKSGHHYGYTF.

This clone was counted at least ten times. The read halts 3 residues ahead of the CDR3 end, with the missing end drawn from the germline J gene. The V call is TRBV11-2, the J call TRBJ2-3, with D perhaps TRBD2 (6 bases). The CDR3 consists of 14 residues. The germline V gene encodes CDR1 SGHAT and CDR2 FQNNGV. V lost 1 base to trimming and J lost 2 bases, with 7 bases between them. CDR3 DNA, as far as it was read: TGTGCCAGCAGCTTAGGACTAGTCACAGATACG. Its translation: CASSLGLVTDT. The entire CDR3 protein is CASSLGLVTDTQYF.

This clone was recorded at least ten times. The read falls 3 residues short of the CDR3 end, and the missing part is taken from the germline J gene. The rearrangement uses TRBV20-1 and TRBJ2-7, with 7 bases fitting TRBD1. Germline V gives CDR1 DFQATT, CDR2 SNEGSKA (reference sequence). The CDR3 spans 13 residues. V gave up 6 bases and J gave up 3 bases; unmatched junction bases: 8. CDR3 sequence: CSANRGQSYEQYF. The DNA read from the CDR3 is TGCAGTGCCAACCGGGGACAGAGCTACGAG.

Ten or more counts support this clone. With the read ending 3 residues before the CDR3 end, the germline J gene is used to fill in that end. The chain links TRBV28 to TRBJ2-3; unclear D gene. The CDR3 is 15 amino acids. The V end lost 7 bases, the J end lost 1 base, and 15 bases lay between the germline ends. CDR1 is MDHEN, CDR2 SYDVKM, per germline. The CDR3: CASTRVGLGTDTQYF. CDR3 bases read: TGTGCCAGCACAAGAGTCGGTCTAGGCACAGATACG.

This clone was counted at least ten times. The read ends 3 residues early relative to the CDR3; the germline J gene fills the gap. The chain links TRBV12-3 or TRBV12-4 to TRBJ1-1; D may be TRBD1 (6 bases). The CDR3 has 15 amino acids. V lost 0 bases to trimming and J lost 0 bases, with 8 bases between them. Incomplete CDR3 DNA: TGTGCCAGCAGTTTAGCTCGGACAGTGAACACTGAA. It specifies CASSLARTVNTE. The CDR3 reads in full as CASSLARTVNTEAFF.

This clone was recorded at least ten times. The read ends 3 residues before the CDR3 terminus; that terminus is restored from the germline J gene. The chain couples TRBV28 to TRBJ2-3, with 12 bases that match TRBD2. The germline CDR1 and CDR2 sequences are MDHEN and SYDVKM. Unmatched junction bases numbered 12, after V lost 5 bases and J lost 0 bases. The CDR3 covers 19 residues. CDR3 bases read: TGTGCCAGCAGTAGACCGCCTAGCGGGAGGGAGACTAGCACAGATACG. It encodes CASSRPPSGRETSTDT. The CDR3 in its entirety is CASSRPPSGRETSTDTQYF.

This clone was detected ten times or more. The observed sequence ends 3 residues before the CDR3 terminus, with the missing tail filled in from the germline J gene. The chain carries TRBV20-1 and TRBJ2-1; TRBD2 agrees at 12 bases. The CDR3 is 18 amino acids. J was trimmed by 0 bases and V by 5 bases; bases with no gene match: 11. Germline V CDR1 and CDR2: DFQATT, SNEGSKA (reference sequence). The CDR3 protein is CSAGKLAGGPASYNEQFF. The sequenced CDR3 bases are TGCAGTGCTGGAAAGCTAGCGGGAGGGCCCGCCTCCTACAATGAG.

In its sample, this clone was seen many times. The CDR3 extends 3 residues past the end of the read, so its final part is completed from the germline J gene. The rearrangement joins TRBV10-3 to TRBJ2-1; 10 nucleotides match TRBD2. J lost 4 bases, V lost 0 bases, and 3 bases had no gene match. Germline CDR1 and CDR2: ENHRY and SYGVKD. The CDR3 has 16 residues. CDR3 bases read: TGTGCCATCAGTGAGTCCGGGACTAGCGCTTACAATGAG. Translation: CAISESGTSAYNE. The complete CDR3 sequence is CAISESGTSAYNEQFF.

This clone was recorded many times. The CDR3 is cut off 3 residues early in the read; its end comes from the germline J gene. This rearrangement joins TRBV2 to TRBJ1-5, with 8 nucleotides matching TRBD1. There are 14 residues in the CDR3. V gave up 7 bases and J gave up 3 bases; unmatched junction bases: 5. In germline, CDR1 is SNHLY, CDR2 FYNNEI. The CDR3 bases that were read are TGTGCCAGCAACCCGGACAGGGCCAATCAGCCC. This gives the protein CASNPDRANQP. The whole CDR3 sequence is CASNPDRANQPQHF.

There are many counts of this clone. From the germline J gene comes the end of the CDR3, since the read stops 3 residues before it. The chain is built from TRBV20-1 and TRBJ2-1; 9 bases match TRBD2. Germline-derived CDR1 and CDR2 are DFQATT and SNEGSKA (reference sequence). The CDR3 covers 17 residues. V gave up 0 bases and J gave up 2 bases; unmatched junction bases: 8. The part of the CDR3 DNA that was read is TGCAGTGCTAGAGATATAGCGGGAGTAGTTACCTACAATGAG. Protein sequence: CSARDIAGVVTYNE. From start to end, the CDR3 is CSARDIAGVVTYNEQFF.

Many counts were recorded for this clone. The read stops 3 residues short of the end of the CDR3; the missing end is completed from the germline J gene. The chain combines TRBV7-9 with TRBJ1-4; the match to TRBD1 covers 7 bases. With 6 bases clipped from V and 8 bases from J, the junction kept 9 bases outside the gene matches. Germline-derived CDR1 and CDR2 are SEHNR and FQNEAQ (reference sequence). The CDR3 sequence is 14 residues long. The CDR3 protein is CASRKTGVGEKLFF. The DNA read from the CDR3 is TGTGCCAGCAGGAAAACAGGGGTTGGGGAAAAA.

This clone showed up many times. The DNA ends 3 residues before the CDR3 does, and the rest of the CDR3 is filled in from the germline J gene. The chain carries TRBV5-4 and TRBJ1-1; D is uncertain. This CDR3 is built from 15 residues. Germline V gene lookup returns CDR1 SGHNT and CDR2 YYREEE (reference sequence). The V end was cut by 4 bases, the J end by 1 base, with 14 bases between. The CDR3 spells CASSDELRRNTEAFF. The CDR3 bases that were read are TGTGCCAGCAGCGATGAACTAAGGAGGAACACTGAA.

In this sample, this clone turned up a few times. The read terminates 3 residues before the CDR3 end, so the remaining end is supplied by the germline J gene. The V gene is TRBV7-9, the J gene TRBJ1-2; the D gene is possibly TRBD1 (5 bases). In germline, CDR1 is SEHNR, CDR2 FQNEAQ (reference sequence). The CDR3 is 15 residues long. The V end was cut by 1 base, the J end by 6 bases, with 15 bases between. CDR3 DNA, as far as it was read: TGTGCCAGCAGCTTAGAGGGACTCTCTTGGAATGGC. Translated: CASSLEGLSWNG. The whole CDR3 reads CASSLEGLSWNGYTF.

This clone was observed many times. The observed sequence ends 3 residues before the CDR3 terminus, with the missing tail filled in from the germline J gene. This chain connects TRBV6-4 to TRBJ2-5, with a tentative D call TRBD1 (5 bases). Germline V gives CDR1 MRHNA, CDR2 SNTAGT. The CDR3 contains 15 residues. V lost 4 bases to trimming and J lost 2 bases, with 14 bases between them. Partial CDR3 DNA: TGTGCCAGCAGTGTGGCGGCAGGGCCGCAAGAGACC. Translation gives CASSVAAGPQET. The full CDR3 protein reads CASSVAAGPQETQYF.